The clone carrying this TCR beta chain was counted between two and nine times. The data were taken from a study of CD8 T cells in ankylosing spondylitis. One entry per CDR3 protein, called by TCRdb with MiXCR from the 5' RACE reads. The sample carries approximately 100,000 distinct CDR3 sequences, more than 20% recorded once. This CDR3 spans 16 amino acids. Germline V gene data show CDR1 as SGHAT and CDR2 as FQNNGV. Trimming cost V 0 bases and J 9 bases; bases outside gene matches: 5. The material sequenced was synovial fluid, either unsorted or a sorted T cell fraction (not recorded which). This sequence joins TRBV11-2 and TRBJ2-1, with TRBD2 matching over 13 bases. This TCR was recovered from a male donor with ankylosing spondylitis. CDR3: CASSLDGTSGIGEQFF. The DNA of the CDR3 is TGTGCCAGCAGCTTAGATGGGACTAGCGGGATCGGTGAGCAGTTCTTC.